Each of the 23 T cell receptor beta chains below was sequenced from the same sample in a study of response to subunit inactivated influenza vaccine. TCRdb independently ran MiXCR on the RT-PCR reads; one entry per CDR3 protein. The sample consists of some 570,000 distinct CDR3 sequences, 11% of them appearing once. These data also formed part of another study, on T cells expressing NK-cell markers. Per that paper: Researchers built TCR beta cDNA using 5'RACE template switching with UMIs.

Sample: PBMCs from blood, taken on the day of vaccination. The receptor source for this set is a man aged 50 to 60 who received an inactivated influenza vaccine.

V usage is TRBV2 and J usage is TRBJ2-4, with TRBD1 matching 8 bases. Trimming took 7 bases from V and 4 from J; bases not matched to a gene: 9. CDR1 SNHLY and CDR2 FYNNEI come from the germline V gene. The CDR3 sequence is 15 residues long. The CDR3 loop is CASNLDRGEKNIQYF. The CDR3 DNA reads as TGTGCCAGCAACCTCGACAGGGGCGAGAAAAACATTCAGTACTTC.

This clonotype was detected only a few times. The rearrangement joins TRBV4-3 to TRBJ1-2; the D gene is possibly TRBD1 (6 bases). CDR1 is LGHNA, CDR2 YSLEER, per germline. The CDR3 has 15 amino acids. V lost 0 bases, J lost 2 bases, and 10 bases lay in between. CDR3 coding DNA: TGCGCCAGCAGCCAAGAGGCAGGGGAAAACTATGGCTACACCTTC. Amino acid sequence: CASSQEAGENYGYTF.

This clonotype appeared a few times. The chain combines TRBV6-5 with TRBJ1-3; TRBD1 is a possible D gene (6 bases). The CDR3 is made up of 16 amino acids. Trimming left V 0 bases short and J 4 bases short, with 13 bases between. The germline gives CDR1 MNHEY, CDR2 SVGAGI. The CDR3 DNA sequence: TGTGCCAGCAGTTACTCCATGGTTCAGGGGGGAAACACCATATATTTT. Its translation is CASSYSMVQGGNTIYF.

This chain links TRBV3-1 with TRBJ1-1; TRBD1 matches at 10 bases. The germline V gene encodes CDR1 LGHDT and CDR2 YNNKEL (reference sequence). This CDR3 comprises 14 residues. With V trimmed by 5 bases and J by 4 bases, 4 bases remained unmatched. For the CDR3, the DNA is TGTGCCAGCAGCTACGACAGGGGGCTCACTGAAGCTTTCTTT. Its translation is CASSYDRGLTEAFF.

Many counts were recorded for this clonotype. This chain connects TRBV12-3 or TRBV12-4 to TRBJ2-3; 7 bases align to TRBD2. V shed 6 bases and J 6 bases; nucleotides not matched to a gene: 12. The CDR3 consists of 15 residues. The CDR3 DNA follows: TGTGCCAGCAGATCCCTAGCGGTTCAGGCGGATACGCAGTATTTT. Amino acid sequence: CASRSLAVQADTQYF.

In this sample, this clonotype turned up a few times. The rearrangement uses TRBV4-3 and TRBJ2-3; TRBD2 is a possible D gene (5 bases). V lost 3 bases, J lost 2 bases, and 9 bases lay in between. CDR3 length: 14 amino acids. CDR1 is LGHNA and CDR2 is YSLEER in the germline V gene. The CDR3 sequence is CASSHERNTDTQYF. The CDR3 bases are TGCGCCAGCAGCCACGAGCGGAACACAGATACGCAGTATTTT.

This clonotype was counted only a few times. The CDR3 region is CSVGQGRWMGGYTF. CDR3 coding DNA: TGCAGCGTTGGGCAGGGTCGATGGATGGGAGGCTACACCTTC. The chain recombines TRBV29-1 with TRBJ1-2, with D maybe TRBD1 (5 bases). V was shortened by 4 bases and J by 8 bases, with 20 bases between the two germline ends. The CDR3 has 14 amino acids. Germline V gives CDR1 SQVTM, CDR2 ANQGSEA.

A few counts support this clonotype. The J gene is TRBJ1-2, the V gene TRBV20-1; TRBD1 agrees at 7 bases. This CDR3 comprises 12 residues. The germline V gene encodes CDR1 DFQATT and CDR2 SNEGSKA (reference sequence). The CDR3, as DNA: TGCAGAGGGATGGGGCAGGGGGGCGGCTACACCTTC. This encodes CRGMGQGGGYTF.

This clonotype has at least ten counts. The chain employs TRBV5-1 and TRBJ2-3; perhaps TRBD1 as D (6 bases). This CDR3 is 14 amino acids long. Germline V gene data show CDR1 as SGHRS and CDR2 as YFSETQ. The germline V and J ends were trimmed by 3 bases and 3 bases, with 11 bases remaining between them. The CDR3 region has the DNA TGCGCCAGCAGCTACGATCAGGGGACAGATACGCAGTATTTT. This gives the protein CASSYDQGTDTQYF. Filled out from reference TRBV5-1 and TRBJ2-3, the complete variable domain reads KAGVTQTPRYLIKTRGQQVTLSCSPISGHRSVSWYQQTPGQGLQFLFEYFSETQRNKGNFPGRFSGRQFSNSRSEMNVSTLELGDSALYLCASSYDQGTDTQYFGPGTRLTVL.

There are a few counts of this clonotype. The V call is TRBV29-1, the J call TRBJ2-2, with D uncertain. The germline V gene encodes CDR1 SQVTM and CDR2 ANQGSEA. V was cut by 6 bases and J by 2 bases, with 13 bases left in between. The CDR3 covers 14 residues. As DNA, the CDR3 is TGCAGCGTGGGAAGGACGGCAAACACCGGGGAGCTGTTTTTT. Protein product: CSVGRTANTGELFF.

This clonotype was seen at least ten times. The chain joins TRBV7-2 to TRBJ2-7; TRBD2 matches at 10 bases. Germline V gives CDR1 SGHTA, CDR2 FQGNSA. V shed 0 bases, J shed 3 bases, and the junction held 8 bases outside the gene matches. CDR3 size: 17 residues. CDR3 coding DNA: TGTGCCAGCAGCTTAGCCTTCTCGACTAGCGGGTACTACGAGCAGTACTTC. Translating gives CASSLAFSTSGYYEQYF.

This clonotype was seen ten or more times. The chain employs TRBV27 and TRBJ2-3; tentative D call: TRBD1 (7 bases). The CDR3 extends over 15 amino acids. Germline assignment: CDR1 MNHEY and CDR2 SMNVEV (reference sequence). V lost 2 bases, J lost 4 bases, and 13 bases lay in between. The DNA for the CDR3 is TGTGCCAGCAGTTTAAGTGTCAGGGGGGCAGATACGCAGTATTTT. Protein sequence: CASSLSVRGADTQYF.

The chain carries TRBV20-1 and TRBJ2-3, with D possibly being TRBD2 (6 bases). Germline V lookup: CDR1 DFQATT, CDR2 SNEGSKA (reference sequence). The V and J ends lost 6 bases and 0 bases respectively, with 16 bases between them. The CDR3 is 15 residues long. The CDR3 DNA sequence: TGCAGTGCAGTCAGATTTAGCGGAAGCACAGATACGCAGTATTTT. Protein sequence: CSAVRFSGSTDTQYF.

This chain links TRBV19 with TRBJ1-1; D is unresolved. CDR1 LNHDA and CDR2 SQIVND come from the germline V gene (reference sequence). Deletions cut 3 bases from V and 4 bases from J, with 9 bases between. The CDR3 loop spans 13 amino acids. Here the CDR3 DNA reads TGTGCCAGTAGTATCGCCTGGGCCACTGAAGCTTTCTTT. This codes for CASSIAWATEAFF.

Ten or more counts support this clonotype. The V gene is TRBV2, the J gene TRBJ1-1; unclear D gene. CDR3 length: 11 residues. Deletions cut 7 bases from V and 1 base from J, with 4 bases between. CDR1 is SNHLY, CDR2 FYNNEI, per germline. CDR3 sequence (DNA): TGTGCCAGCAAAGAGAACACTGAAGCTTTCTTT. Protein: CASKENTEAFF.

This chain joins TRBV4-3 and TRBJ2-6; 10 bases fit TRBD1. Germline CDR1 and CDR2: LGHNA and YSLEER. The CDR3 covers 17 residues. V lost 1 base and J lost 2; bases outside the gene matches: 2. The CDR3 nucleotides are TGCGCCAGCAGCCAAGCTGGGACAGGGGCTGGGGCCAACGTCCTGACTTTC. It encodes CASSQAGTGAGANVLTF.

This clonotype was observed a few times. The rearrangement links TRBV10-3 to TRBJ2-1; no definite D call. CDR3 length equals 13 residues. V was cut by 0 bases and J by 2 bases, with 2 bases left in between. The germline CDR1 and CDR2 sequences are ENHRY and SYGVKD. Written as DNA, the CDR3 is TGTGCCATCAGTGAGTCCCCCTACAATGAGCAGTTCTTC. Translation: CAISESPYNEQFF.

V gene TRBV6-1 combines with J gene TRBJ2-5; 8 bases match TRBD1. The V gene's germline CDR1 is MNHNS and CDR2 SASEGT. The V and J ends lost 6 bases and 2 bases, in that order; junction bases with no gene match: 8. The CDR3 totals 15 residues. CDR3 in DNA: TGTGCCAGCAGGCCATCAGGGGGCAGTCAAGAGACCCAGTACTTC. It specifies CASRPSGGSQETQYF.

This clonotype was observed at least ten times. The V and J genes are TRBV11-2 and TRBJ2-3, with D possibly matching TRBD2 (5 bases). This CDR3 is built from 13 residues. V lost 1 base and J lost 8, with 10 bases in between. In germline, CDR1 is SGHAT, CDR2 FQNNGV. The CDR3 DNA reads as TGTGCCAGCAGCTTAGCGGACTCTGGTACGCAGTATTTT. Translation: CASSLADSGTQYF.

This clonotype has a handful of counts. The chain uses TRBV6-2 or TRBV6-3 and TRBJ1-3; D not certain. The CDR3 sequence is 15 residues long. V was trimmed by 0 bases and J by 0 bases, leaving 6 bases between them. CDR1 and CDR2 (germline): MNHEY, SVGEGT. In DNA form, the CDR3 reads TGTGCCAGCAGTTACTCGACGTTCTCTGGAAACACCATATATTTT. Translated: CASSYSTFSGNTIYF.

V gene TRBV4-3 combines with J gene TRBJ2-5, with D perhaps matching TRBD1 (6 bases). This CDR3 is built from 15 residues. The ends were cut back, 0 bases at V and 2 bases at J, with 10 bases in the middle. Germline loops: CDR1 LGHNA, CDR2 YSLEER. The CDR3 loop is CASSQDWGQQETQYF. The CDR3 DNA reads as TGCGCCAGCAGCCAAGATTGGGGACAACAAGAGACCCAGTACTTC.

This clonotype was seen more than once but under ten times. CDR3 protein: CASSPLGGNTEAFF. The DNA for the CDR3 is TGCGCCAGCAGCCCCCTAGGGGGGAACACTGAAGCTTTCTTT. This chain links TRBV5-1 with TRBJ1-1; D possibly corresponds to TRBD1 (6 bases). The germline CDR1 and CDR2 sequences are SGHRS and YFSETQ. The CDR3 is made up of 14 amino acids. V gave up 4 bases and J gave up 1 base, with 11 bases separating them.

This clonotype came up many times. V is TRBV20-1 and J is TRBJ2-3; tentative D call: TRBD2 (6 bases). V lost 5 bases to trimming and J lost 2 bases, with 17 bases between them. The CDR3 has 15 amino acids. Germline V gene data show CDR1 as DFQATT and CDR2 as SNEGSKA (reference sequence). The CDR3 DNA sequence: TGCAGTGCTGCGCATGGCGGGGCGACCACAGATACGCAGTATTTT. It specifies CSAAHGGATTDTQYF.